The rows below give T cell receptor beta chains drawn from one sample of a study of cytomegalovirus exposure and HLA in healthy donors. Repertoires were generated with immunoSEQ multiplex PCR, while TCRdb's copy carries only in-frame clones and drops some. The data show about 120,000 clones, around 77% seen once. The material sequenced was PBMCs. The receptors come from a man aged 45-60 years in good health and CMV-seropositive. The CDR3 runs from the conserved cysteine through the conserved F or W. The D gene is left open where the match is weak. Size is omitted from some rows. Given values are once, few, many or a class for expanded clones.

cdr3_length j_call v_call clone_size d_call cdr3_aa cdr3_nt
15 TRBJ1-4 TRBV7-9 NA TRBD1 CSSSLTGQRNEKLFF TGTTCCAGCAGCTTAACGGGACAGAGAAATGAAAAACTGTTTTTT
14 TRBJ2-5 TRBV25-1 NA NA CASSTQGRQETQYF TGTGCCAGCAGTACACAGGGGAGGCAAGAGACCCAGTACTTC
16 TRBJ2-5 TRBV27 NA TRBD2 CASSPATSGRLETQYF TGTGCCAGCAGTCCTGCGACTAGCGGGAGGTTAGAGACCCAGTACTTC
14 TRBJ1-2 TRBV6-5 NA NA CASRLQTRVYGYTF TGTGCCAGCAGATTACAGACCCGAGTATATGGCTACACCTTC
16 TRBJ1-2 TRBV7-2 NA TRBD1 CASSSPGRTGSYGYTF TGTGCCAGCAGCTCCCCGGGGCGGACAGGGTCCTATGGCTACACCTTC
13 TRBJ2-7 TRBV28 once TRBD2 CASSSPGRDEQYF TGTGCCAGCAGTTCTCCTGGGAGGGACGAGCAGTACTTC
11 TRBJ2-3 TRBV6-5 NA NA CASKLVDTQYF TGTGCCAGCAAACTGGTAGATACGCAGTATTTT
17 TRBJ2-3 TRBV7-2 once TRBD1 CASSFRPRDSSTDTQYF TGTGCCAGCAGCTTTCGACCCCGGGACAGTAGCACAGATACGCAGTATTTT
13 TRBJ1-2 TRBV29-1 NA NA CSVAIDILGGYTF TGCAGCGTTGCAATAGACATACTGGGTGGCTACACCTTC
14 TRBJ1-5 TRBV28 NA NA CASGEVMSNQPQHF TGTGCCAGCGGGGAGGTTATGAGCAATCAGCCCCAGCATTTT
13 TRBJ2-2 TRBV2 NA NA CASKAGNTGELFF TGTGCCAGCAAAGCAGGGAACACCGGGGAGCTGTTTTTT
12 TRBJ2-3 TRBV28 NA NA CATLTSTDTQYF TGTGCCACCCTAACCTCGACAGATACGCAGTATTTT
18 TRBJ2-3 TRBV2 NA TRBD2 CASKYTGTSGSSTDTQYF TGTGCCAGCAAATACACCGGGACTAGCGGGTCTAGCACAGATACGCAGTATTTT
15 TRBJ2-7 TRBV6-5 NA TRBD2 CASSVLAGGQWEQYF TGTGCCAGCAGTGTACTAGCGGGGGGGCAATGGGAGCAGTACTTC
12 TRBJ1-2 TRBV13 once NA CASRIDFYGYTF TGTGCCAGCAGGATCGACTTCTATGGCTACACCTTC
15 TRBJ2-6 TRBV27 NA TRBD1 CATGQGSVGANVLTF TGTGCCACCGGACAGGGGTCCGTTGGGGCCAACGTCCTGACTTTC
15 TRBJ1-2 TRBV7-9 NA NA CASSLSSDRTYGYTF TGTGCCAGCAGCTTAAGTTCCGACAGGACCTATGGCTACACCTTC
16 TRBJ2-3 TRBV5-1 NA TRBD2 CASSVAAAGDADTQYF TGCGCCAGCAGCGTGGCCGCCGCGGGAGACGCAGATACGCAGTATTTT
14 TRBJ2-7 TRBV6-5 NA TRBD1 CASRRGQGSYEQYF TGTGCCAGCAGAAGGGGACAGGGATCCTACGAGCAGTACTTC
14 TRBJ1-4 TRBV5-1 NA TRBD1 CASSDAQGQEKLFF TGCGCCAGCAGCGACGCGCAGGGACAGGAAAAACTGTTTTTT
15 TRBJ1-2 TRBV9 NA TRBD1 CASSVEGDSLGGYTF TGTGCCAGCAGCGTAGAGGGGGACAGCCTGGGAGGCTACACCTTC
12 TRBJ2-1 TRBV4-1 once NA CASSQDGNEQFF TGCGCCAGCAGCCAAGACGGGAATGAGCAGTTCTTC
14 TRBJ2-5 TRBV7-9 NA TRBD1 CASSPGTGGETQYF TGTGCCAGCAGCCCTGGGACAGGGGGAGAGACCCAGTACTTC
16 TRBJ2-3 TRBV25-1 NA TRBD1 CASSQGAGGRTDTQYF TGTGCCAGCTCTCAGGGGGCAGGGGGCAGGACAGATACGCAGTATTTT
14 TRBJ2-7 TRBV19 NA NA CASSRQQSSYEQYF TGTGCCAGTAGTCGACAGCAGAGCTCCTACGAGCAGTACTTC
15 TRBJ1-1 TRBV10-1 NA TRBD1 CASTRGQQGATEAFF TGCGCCAGCACACGCGGACAACAGGGGGCTACTGAAGCTTTCTTT
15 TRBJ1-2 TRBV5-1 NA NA CASSLEGRYGDGYTF TGCGCCAGCAGCTTGGAAGGAAGGTACGGGGATGGCTACACCTTC
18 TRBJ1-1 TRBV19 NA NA CASSIVDTSRSGSTEAFF TGTGCCAGTAGTATAGTGGACACCTCTAGGTCGGGTAGCACTGAAGCTTTCTTT
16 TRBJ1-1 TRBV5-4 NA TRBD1 CASSSLQGAPNTEAFF TGTGCCAGCAGCTCCCTCCAGGGGGCCCCGAACACTGAAGCTTTCTTT
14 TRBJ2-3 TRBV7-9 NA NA CASSSSSGPDTQYF TGTGCCAGCAGCTCCAGCTCAGGGCCAGATACGCAGTATTTT
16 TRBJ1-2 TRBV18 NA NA CASSPVRYAGESGYTF TGTGCCAGCTCACCAGTCCGTTACGCAGGGGAGAGTGGCTACACCTTC
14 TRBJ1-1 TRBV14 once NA CASSQEGLGTEAFF TGTGCCAGCAGCCAAGAGGGCCTGGGCACTGAAGCTTTCTTT
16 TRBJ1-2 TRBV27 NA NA CASSLGAGIAVYGYTF TGTGCCAGCAGTTTAGGAGCGGGAATAGCAGTCTATGGCTACACCTTC
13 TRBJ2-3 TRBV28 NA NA CASGLASTDTQYF TGTGCCAGCGGTCTTGCGAGCACAGATACGCAGTATTTT
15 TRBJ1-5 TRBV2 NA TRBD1 CASSQNRGVNQPQHF TGTGCCAGCAGTCAGAACAGGGGAGTAAATCAGCCCCAGCATTTT
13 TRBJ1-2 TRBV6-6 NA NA CASSYGGDYGYTF TGTGCCAGCAGTTACGGGGGGGACTATGGCTACACCTTC
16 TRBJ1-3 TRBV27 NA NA CASSPATSAGGNTIYF TGTGCCAGCAGTCCTGCCACCTCCGCAGGTGGAAACACCATATATTTT
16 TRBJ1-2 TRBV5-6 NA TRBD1 CASSLWTGGVNYGYTF TGTGCCAGCAGCTTGTGGACAGGGGGCGTGAACTATGGCTACACCTTC
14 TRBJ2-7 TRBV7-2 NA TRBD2 CASSLVWGGDEQYF TGTGCCAGCAGCTTAGTTTGGGGGGGGGACGAGCAGTACTTC
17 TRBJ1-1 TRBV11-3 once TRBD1 CASSLDVMGQGNTEAFF TGTGCCAGCAGCTTAGATGTAATGGGACAGGGGAACACTGAAGCTTTCTTT
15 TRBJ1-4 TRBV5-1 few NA CASSLTSARNEKLFF TGCGCCAGCAGCTTGACGTCAGCTAGGAATGAAAAACTGTTTTTT
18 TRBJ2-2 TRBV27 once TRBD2 CASSLRRRAGGHTGELFF TGTGCCAGCAGTTTAAGACGACGAGCGGGGGGGCACACCGGGGAGCTGTTTTTT
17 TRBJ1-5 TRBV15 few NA CATSRDKGVFRNQPQHF TGTGCCACCAGCAGAGATAAGGGGGTTTTCCGCAATCAGCCCCAGCATTTT
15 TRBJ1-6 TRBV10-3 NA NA CAISPHEEGDSPLHF TGTGCCATCAGTCCTCATGAAGAGGGCGATTCACCCCTCCACTTT
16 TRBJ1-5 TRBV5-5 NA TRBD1 CASSLGQSYSNQPQHF TGTGCCAGCAGTTTGGGACAGAGTTATAGCAATCAGCCCCAGCATTTT
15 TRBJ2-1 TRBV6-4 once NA CASSRTGFSYNEQFF TGTGCCAGCAGTCGTACAGGGTTCTCCTACAATGAGCAGTTCTTC
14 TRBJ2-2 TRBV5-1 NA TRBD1 CASSLTGASGELFF TGCGCCAGCAGCTTGACAGGGGCCTCCGGGGAGCTGTTTTTT
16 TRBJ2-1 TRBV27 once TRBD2 CASILSGSWAGNEQFF TGTGCCAGCATTCTTAGCGGGAGTTGGGCTGGTAATGAGCAGTTCTTC
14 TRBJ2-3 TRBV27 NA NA CASSFAGLRDTQYF TGTGCCAGCAGTTTCGCGGGTTTACGAGATACGCAGTATTTT
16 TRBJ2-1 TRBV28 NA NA CASSLPIAVSYNEQFF TGTGCCAGCAGTTTGCCCATAGCGGTCTCCTACAATGAGCAGTTCTTC
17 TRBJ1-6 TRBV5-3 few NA CARSPRCPEVSNSPLHF TGTGCCAGAAGCCCTCGATGTCCAGAGGTTAGTAATTCACCCCTCCACTTT